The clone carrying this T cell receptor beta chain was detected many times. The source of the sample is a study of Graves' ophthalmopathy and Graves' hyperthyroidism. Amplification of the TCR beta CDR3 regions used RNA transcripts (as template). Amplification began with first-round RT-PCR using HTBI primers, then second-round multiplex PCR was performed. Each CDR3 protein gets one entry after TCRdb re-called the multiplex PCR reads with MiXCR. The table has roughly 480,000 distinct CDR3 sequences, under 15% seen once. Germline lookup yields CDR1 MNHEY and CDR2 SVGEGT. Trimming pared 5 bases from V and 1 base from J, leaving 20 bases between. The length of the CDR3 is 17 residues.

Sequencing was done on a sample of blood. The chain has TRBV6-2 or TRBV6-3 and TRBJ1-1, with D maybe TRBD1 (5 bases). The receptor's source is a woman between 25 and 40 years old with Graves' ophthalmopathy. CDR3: CASSGDRGRLRNTEAFF. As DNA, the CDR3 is TGTGCCAGCAGTGGGGACCGGGGCCGACTACGGAACACTGAAGCTTTCTTT.